This T cell receptor (beta chain) was profiled in a study of identical twins. Findings and caveats of the study: Twins' surplus sharing was weaker for beta out-of-frame sequences.

The donors were all healthy and Caucasian. CDR3 length: 15 amino acids. The V gene end was trimmed by 6 bases and the J gene end by 5 bases; junction bases not matched to a gene: 10. Germline lookup yields CDR1 MNHNS and CDR2 SASEGT. TCRdb fed the 5' RACE reads into MiXCR, producing one record per CDR3 protein. The sample contains 450,000 or so distinct CDR3 sequences, 13% to 15% of which appear only once. Comment on this clonotype: As yet, its antigen is unknown.

The data were also submitted as part of a second study, on yellow fever vaccine responses in identical twins.

This clonotype originated in a woman younger than 35 in good health. The chain carries TRBV6-1 and TRBJ1-5, with TRBD1 identical over 7 bases. Sequencing was carried out using CD4+ T cells sorted from blood. The CDR3 reads CASRATGEVHQPQHF. In DNA, the CDR3 is TGTGCCAGCAGGGCTACAGGGGAGGTTCATCAGCCCCAGCATTTT.